This T cell receptor beta chain is from a study of blood T cells in healthy people across ages. The use of a sample-barcoded 5' primer and a J-beta primer mix characterized a second PCR of roughly 7 to 12 cycles. From the 5' RACE reads, TCRdb called clonotypes with MiXCR, one entry per CDR3 protein. The sample comprises 1.5 million to 2 million distinct CDR3 sequences, around 50% of which are singletons, and over 2% rests with the top ten. J was trimmed by 8 bases and V by 5 bases; bases with no gene match: 5. CDR1 MNHEY and CDR2 SMNVEV come from the germline V gene (reference sequence). The CDR3 has 12 residues. General observations from the study: Donors of long life had a larger count of naive CD4+ cells and greater diversity than aged donors. TCR beta diversity per million T cells fell roughly linearly with age.

This clonotype was counted once. Its antigen is currently unknown. V is TRBV27 and J is TRBJ1-2; 7 bases are a match to TRBD1. The material sequenced was blood. The TCR sequence derives from a middle-aged woman in good health. The CDR3, as DNA: TGTGCCAGCAGTAAGGGACAGAAAGGCTACACCTTC. Its protein product is CASSKGQKGYTF.